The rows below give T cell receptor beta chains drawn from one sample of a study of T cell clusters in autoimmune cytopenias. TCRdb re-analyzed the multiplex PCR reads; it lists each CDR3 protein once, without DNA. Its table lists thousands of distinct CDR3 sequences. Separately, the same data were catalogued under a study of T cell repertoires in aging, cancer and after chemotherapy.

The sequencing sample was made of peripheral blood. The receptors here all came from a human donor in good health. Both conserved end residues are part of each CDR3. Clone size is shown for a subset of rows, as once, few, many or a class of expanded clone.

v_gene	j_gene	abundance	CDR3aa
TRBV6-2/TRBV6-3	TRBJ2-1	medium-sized	CASSYVGVNGNEQFF
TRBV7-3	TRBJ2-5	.	CASSRMSTSGRNEQFF
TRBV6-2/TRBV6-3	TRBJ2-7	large	CASSYPAYEQYF
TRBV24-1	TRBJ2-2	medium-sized	CATSATAGVGELFF
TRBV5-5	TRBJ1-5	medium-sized	CASSLFLAVSGQPQHF
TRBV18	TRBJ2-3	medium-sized	CASLGAFTDTQYF
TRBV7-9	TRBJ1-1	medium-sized	CASSLEGQVSSAFF
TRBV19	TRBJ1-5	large	CASRAGTGFGNQPQHF
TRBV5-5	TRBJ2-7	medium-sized	CASSLDGAPYEQYF
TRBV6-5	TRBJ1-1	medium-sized	CASSYDHGRTEAFF
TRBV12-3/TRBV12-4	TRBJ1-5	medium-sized	CASSLGQPQHF
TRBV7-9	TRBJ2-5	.	CASSSPGTQETQYF
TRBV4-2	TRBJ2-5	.	CASSQDGYGYQETQYF
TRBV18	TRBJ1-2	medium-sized	CASSPAGQLHDGYTF